The 9 T cell receptor beta chains given below trace back to one sample, sequenced in a study of cytomegalovirus exposure and HLA in healthy donors. It was with 60 Vbeta and 13 Jbeta primers that the PCR ran. Sequenced by immunoSEQ multiplex PCR; TCRdb stores in-frame clones only, minus some. This table holds roughly 200,000 clones, roughly 85% found once. Sequenced material: PBMCs. These receptors were taken from a woman between 50 and 59 years old in good health and CMV-seronegative.

The chain links TRBV2 to TRBJ1-4; D possibly corresponds to TRBD1 (6 bases). V was clipped by 5 bases and J by 0 bases, with 10 bases between them. The germline V gene encodes CDR1 SNHLY and CDR2 FYNNEI. The CDR3 loop spans 15 amino acids. CDR3 residues: CASSLGQTTNEKLFF. CDR3 sequence (DNA): TGTGCCAGCAGTCTCGGACAGACAACTAATGAAAAACTGTTTTTT.

V and J are TRBV6-1 and TRBJ2-3; no reliable D call. Germline CDR1 reads MNHNS; CDR2 reads SASEGT. V gave up 4 bases and J gave up 3 bases, with 14 bases separating them. CDR3 length equals 15 residues. The DNA for the CDR3 is TGTGCCAGCAGTGGGATAGGCCAGGTGACAGATACGCAGTATTTT. Its protein product is CASSGIGQVTDTQYF.

This clone was found a few times. The CDR3 is CASKDTALAVSSYEQYF. In DNA, the CDR3 is TGCGCCAGCAAAGACACGGCATTAGCGGTTAGCTCCTACGAGCAGTACTTC. The chain joins TRBV10-2 to TRBJ2-7, with D possibly being TRBD2 (6 bases). The germline CDR1 and CDR2 sequences are WSHSY and SAAADI. The CDR3 runs 17 residues. V was clipped by 7 bases and J by 0 bases, with 22 bases between them.

The chain links TRBV7-2 to TRBJ2-5, with TRBD2 matching over 8 bases. Trimming removed 6 bases from V and 5 bases from J; junction bases left unmatched: 5. Germline loops: CDR1 SGHTA, CDR2 FQGNSA. CDR3 length: 13 amino acids. The CDR3 sequence is CASSPLAEETQYF. The CDR3 coding sequence is TGTGCCAGCAGTCCACTAGCGGAGGAGACCCAGTACTTC.

This clone showed up just a few times. This sequence joins TRBV2 and TRBJ1-4; 9 positions match TRBD1. J gave up 7 bases and V 4 bases, and 7 bases lay outside the gene matches. The CDR3 is 15 residues long. In germline, CDR1 is SNHLY, CDR2 FYNNEI. CDR3 amino acids: CASSVPGQGSEKLFF. In nucleotides, the CDR3 is TGTGCCAGCAGTGTCCCGGGACAGGGAAGTGAAAAACTGTTTTTT.

The chain combines TRBV5-1 with TRBJ1-3; D perhaps matches TRBD1 (5 bases). The CDR3 consists of 17 residues. Germline assignment: CDR1 SGHRS and CDR2 YFSETQ. Between the trimmed V and J ends, which lost 0 bases and 0 bases, there was a span of 13 bases. The CDR3 nucleotides are TGCGCCAGCAGCTTGGTGTCCAGCGGGGGCTCTGGAAACACCATATATTTT. As protein: CASSLVSSGGSGNTIYF.

The chain combines TRBV5-1 with TRBJ2-7; 8 nucleotides align to TRBD1. Germline trimming cut 0 bases from V and 4 bases from J; bases unmatched to any gene: 6. The germline CDR1 and CDR2 sequences are SGHRS and YFSETQ. The CDR3 sequence is 15 residues long. The CDR3 DNA sequence: TGCGCCAGCAGCTTGGGGCCAGGGGGCCCATACGAGCAGTACTTC. Protein product: CASSLGPGGPYEQYF.

The chain combines TRBV28 with TRBJ1-5; possibly TRBD1 for D (6 bases). V was clipped by 3 bases and J by 6 bases, with 18 bases between them. The germline CDR1 and CDR2 sequences are MDHEN and SYDVKM. This CDR3 comprises 16 residues. CDR3 DNA: TGTGCCAGCAGTTTGTTCCCCAGGGGAGAGAGTCAGCCCCAGCATTTT. This sequence encodes CASSLFPRGESQPQHF. The full variable domain, completed using reference TRBV28 and TRBJ1-5, is DVKVTQSSRYLVKRTGEKVFLECVQDMDHENMFWYRQDPGLGLRLIYFSYDVKMKEKGDIPEGYSVSREKKERFSLILESASTNQTSMYLCASSLFPRGESQPQHFGDGTRLSIL.

This sequence joins TRBV6-1 and TRBJ2-5, with 9 positions matching TRBD1. The J segment lost 11 bases and the V segment lost 4 bases, leaving 14 bases of the junction unmatched. The length of the CDR3 is 15 residues. The V gene's germline CDR1 is MNHNS and CDR2 SASEGT. The CDR3 here is CASSVTGGTLGEQYF. In DNA form, the CDR3 reads TGTGCCAGCAGTGTAACAGGGGGCACCTTGGGTGAGCAGTACTTC.